One sample yielded the 32 T cell receptor beta chains listed below, sequenced in a study of T cell responses to AZD1222 COVID-19 vaccine. Produced via immunoSEQ multiplex PCR; TCRdb's table is partial and in-frame only. Here the sample spans over 110,000 clones, 85% to 90% being singletons. Sequencing used peripheral blood, obtained 28 days after the second AZD1222 dose. The receptors were gathered from an adult who received the AZD1222 COVID-19 vaccine.

The genes are TRBV28 and TRBJ1-4, with 7 nucleotides matching TRBD1. The CDR3 length is 15 residues. Trimming at V came to 3 bases and at J to 5 bases, leaving 6 bases not matched to a gene. Germline values: CDR1 MDHEN, CDR2 SYDVKM. CDR3 loop: CASSFLTGLNEKLFF. Written as DNA, the CDR3 is TGTGCCAGCAGTTTTCTGACAGGGTTGAATGAAAAACTGTTTTTT.

V gene TRBV7-2 combines with J gene TRBJ1-2; 8 bases agree with TRBD1. The CDR3 spans 17 residues. V lost 1 base to trimming and J lost 8 bases; unmatched junction nucleotides: 15. Looked up from germline, CDR1 is SGHTA and CDR2 is FQGNSA. In nucleotides, the CDR3 is TGTGCCAGCAGCTTAGGGGAACTTCAGGGGGCGGGGAGCGGCTACACCTTC. Its protein is CASSLGELQGAGSGYTF.

This chain uses TRBV6-4 with TRBJ1-1, with D unclear. Trimming took 8 bases from V and 4 from J, leaving 8 bases between them. CDR3 length: 11 amino acids. CDR1 MRHNA and CDR2 SNTAGT come from the germline V gene. CDR3 sequence reads: CASSAGTEAFF. CDR3 sequence (DNA): TGTGCCAGCTCAGCAGGCACTGAAGCTTTCTTT.

This clone appeared a single time. V usage is TRBV7-3 and J usage is TRBJ2-5, with 15 bases aligning to TRBD2. The CDR3 has 16 amino acids. V gave up 5 bases and J gave up 2 bases; unmatched junction bases: 3. Germline lookup yields CDR1 SGHTA and CDR2 FQGTGA. The CDR3 is CASSLGLAGGQETQYF. CDR3 nucleotide sequence: TGTGCCAGCAGCCTTGGACTAGCGGGGGGGCAAGAGACCCAGTACTTC.

V usage is TRBV7-8 and J usage is TRBJ1-6, with 7 positions matching TRBD1. V was clipped by 2 bases and J by 0 bases; unmatched bases: 7. The CDR3 spans 18 residues. CDR1 and CDR2 from the germline V gene are SGHVS and FQNEAQ. The DNA for the CDR3 is TGTGCCAGCAGCTTAAGTAGCTGGGACAGCTCCTATAATTCACCCCTCCACTTT. It is translated as CASSLSSWDSSYNSPLHF.

This sequence joins TRBV19 and TRBJ1-6; D remains unclear. Germline V gene sequence: CDR1 LNHDA, CDR2 SQIVND (reference sequence). This CDR3 comprises 13 residues. V was pared by 3 bases and J by 8 bases, with 8 bases between. The CDR3 sequence is CASSIEGYSPLHF. The CDR3 bases are TGTGCCAGTAGTATTGAAGGGTATTCACCCCTCCACTTT.

This sequence joins TRBV5-1 and TRBJ1-1, with no clear D. The germline gives CDR1 SGHRS, CDR2 YFSETQ. The CDR3 contains 13 residues. Trimming left V 0 bases short and J 1 base short, with 4 bases between. The CDR3 coding sequence is TGCGCCAGCAGCTTGGGGGCGAACACTGAAGCTTTCTTT. This gives the protein CASSLGANTEAFF.

The chain carries TRBV7-3 and TRBJ2-1, with 9 bases aligning to TRBD2. With V trimmed by 5 bases and J by 6 bases, 8 bases remained unmatched. Germline assignment: CDR1 SGHTA and CDR2 FQGTGA. CDR3 length equals 15 residues. CDR3 nucleotide sequence: TGTGCCAGCAGCCCCGGCGGGAGGGCCTTCAATGAGCAGTTCTTC. It codes for CASSPGGRAFNEQFF.

A note on this clone: Other DNA sequences in this specimen translate into the identical CDR3. The chain carries TRBV19 and TRBJ1-1; D unresolved. V dropped 4 bases and J dropped 7 bases, with 7 bases sitting between them. The CDR3 is 11 residues long. The germline gives CDR1 LNHDA, CDR2 SQIVND (reference sequence). As DNA, the CDR3 is TGTGCCAGTAGTACTCAAAGTGAAGCTTTCTTT. Its protein is CASSTQSEAFF.

This chain uses TRBV5-4 with TRBJ1-1, with 8 positions matching TRBD1. The V gene end was trimmed by 0 bases and the J gene end by 2 bases; junction bases not matched to a gene: 3. The CDR3 is 15 amino acids. CDR1 and CDR2 (germline): SGHNT, YYREEE (reference sequence). CDR3 residues: CASSLAGTGNTEAFF. The CDR3 DNA is TGTGCCAGCAGCTTGGCCGGGACAGGTAACACTGAAGCTTTCTTT.

The chain couples TRBV18 to TRBJ1-4; a weak D match, TRBD1 (6 bases). This CDR3 contains 14 residues. In germline, CDR1 is KGHSH, CDR2 LQKENI. Trimming stripped 2 bases from V and 13 bases from J, with 17 bases between. The CDR3 DNA reads TGTGCCAGCTCACCATTTGAGAGGGACACAAGACTGTTTTTT. It translates to CASSPFERDTRLFF.

The chain is built from TRBV29-1 and TRBJ1-2; 12 bases agree with TRBD1. Germline assignment: CDR1 SQVTM and CDR2 ANQGSEA. V lost 6 bases and J lost 6; bases outside the gene matches: 11. This CDR3 region has 15 residues. The CDR3 loop is CSVTSGQGARNGYTF. The CDR3, as DNA: TGCAGCGTCACCTCGGGACAGGGGGCGCGGAATGGCTACACCTTC.

The rearrangement joins TRBV21-1 to TRBJ1-1; the table's D call of TRBD1 was not tested on the DNA. TRBV21-1 is a listed pseudogene. The CDR3 loop spans 16 amino acids. The CDR3 DNA sequence: TGTGCCAGCAGCGTGGACCCCGGGACAGGGTGCACTGAAGCTTTCTTT. This sequence encodes CASSVDPGTGCTEAFF.

The chain employs TRBV5-1 and TRBJ1-4; D is unclear. The V end lost 8 bases, the J end lost 3 bases, and 14 bases lay between the germline ends. Germline CDR1 is SGHRS and CDR2 is YFSETQ. The CDR3 consists of 14 residues. The DNA of the CDR3 is TGCGCCAGTACTACAGACCCAGCTAATGAAAAACTGTTTTTT. Protein: CASTTDPANEKLFF.

For the CDR3, the DNA is TGCAGTGCTAGTCTTGACGGGATCCTCTACAATGAGCAGTTCTTC. Amino acid sequence: CSASLDGILYNEQFF. This chain uses TRBV20-1 with TRBJ2-1; TRBD2 might be the D (5 bases). V lost 3 bases, J lost 3 bases, and 15 bases lay in between. Germline values: CDR1 DFQATT, CDR2 SNEGSKA (reference sequence). CDR3 size: 15 residues.

The rearrangement uses TRBV9 and TRBJ2-1; TRBD1 matches at 9 bases. With 1 base clipped from V and 8 bases from J, the junction kept 4 bases outside the gene matches. Germline CDR1 SGDLS, CDR2 YYNGEE. The CDR3 covers 14 residues. CDR3 in amino acids: CASSVLTGGDEQFF. CDR3 nucleotide sequence: TGTGCCAGCAGCGTATTGACAGGGGGGGATGAGCAGTTCTTC.

The DNA of the CDR3 is TGTGCCAGCAGTGAGGCCGGGACAGGGGGCCCGCGGGCGCAGTTCTTC. This sequence encodes CASSEAGTGGPRAQFF. The chain links TRBV25-1 to TRBJ2-1; TRBD1 agrees at 12 bases. This CDR3 is 16 amino acids long. The J segment lost 12 bases and the V segment lost 3 bases, leaving 12 bases of the junction unmatched. CDR1 is MGHDK, CDR2 SYGVNS, per germline.

This rearrangement joins TRBV6-5 to TRBJ2-5; possible D gene TRBD1, 6 bases. V dropped 7 bases and J dropped 5 bases, with 11 bases sitting between them. The CDR3 consists of 12 residues. CDR1 MNHEY and CDR2 SVGAGI come from the germline V gene. The chain's CDR3 is CASTGDTETQYF. CDR3 nucleotides: TGTGCCAGCACCGGGGACACTGAGACCCAGTACTTC.

In its sample, this clone was seen once. The chain uses TRBV29-1 and TRBJ1-2; 9 bases align to TRBD1. The CDR3 covers 13 residues. Losses at the gene ends were 7 bases for V and 4 bases for J; bases not matched to a gene: 7. Per the germline V gene, CDR1 is SQVTM and CDR2 is ANQGSEA. CDR3 amino acids: CSAVTGGFYGYTF. CDR3 DNA sequence: TGCAGCGCAGTAACAGGGGGCTTCTATGGCTACACCTTC.

This chain links TRBV4-2 with TRBJ1-1; 7 bases are shared with TRBD1. Germline CDR1 LGHNA, CDR2 YNFKEQ. CDR3 length equals 18 residues. V dropped 6 bases and J dropped 3; count of bases not matched to a gene: 19. Here the CDR3 reads CASRRTTGILGPDTEAFF. Here the CDR3 DNA reads TGTGCCAGCAGGCGGACGACAGGGATCCTTGGGCCGGACACTGAAGCTTTCTTT.

The rearrangement joins TRBV29-1 to TRBJ1-1, with no clear D. This CDR3 contains 13 residues. CDR1 and CDR2 from the germline V gene are SQVTM and ANQGSEA. V dropped 3 bases and J dropped 4 bases, with 12 bases sitting between them. The CDR3 DNA sequence: TGCAGCGTTGATAAGGGCCTGACCACTGAAGCTTTCTTT. This codes for CSVDKGLTTEAFF.

This sequence joins TRBV4-1 and TRBJ2-3; TRBD1 aligns across 10 bases. Trimming at V came to 0 bases and at J to 3 bases, leaving 9 bases not matched to a gene. Germline V gene sequence: CDR1 MGHRA, CDR2 YSYEKL. The CDR3 spans 18 residues. CDR3 in DNA: TGCGCCAGCAGCCAAGAGAGACAGGGGGCAGTCCTGACAGATACGCAGTATTTT. Its translation: CASSQERQGAVLTDTQYF.

The chain carries TRBV12-3 or TRBV12-4 and TRBJ2-1; D may be TRBD1 or TRBD2 (5 bases each). The germline V and J ends were trimmed by 3 bases and 9 bases, with 6 bases remaining between them. This CDR3 region has 11 residues. Written as DNA, the CDR3 is TGTGCCAGCAGTTTTGGGGGTGAGCAGTTCTTC. This translates into CASSFGGEQFF.

This clone has a single count. This rearrangement joins TRBV27 to TRBJ1-1; D call uncertain. CDR1 and CDR2 from the germline V gene are MNHEY and SMNVEV (reference sequence). V was cut by 5 bases and J by 2 bases, with 9 bases left in between. This CDR3 spans 13 amino acids. The DNA for the CDR3 is TGTGCCAGCAGTCCCTACATAAACACTGAAGCTTTCTTT. Protein sequence: CASSPYINTEAFF.

This clone showed up just once. The chain couples TRBV27 to TRBJ1-2; TRBD1 matches 8 bases. J lost 6 bases, V lost 5 bases, and 11 bases had no gene match. Germline CDR1 MNHEY, CDR2 SMNVEV (reference sequence). This CDR3 is built from 15 residues. In DNA, the CDR3 is TGTGCCAGCAGTCTCAGGGGGCTTCTATCCGATGGCTACACCTTC. It codes for CASSLRGLLSDGYTF.

V usage is TRBV4-2 and J usage is TRBJ2-3, with D maybe TRBD2 (6 bases). Trimming stripped 1 base from V and 8 bases from J, with 7 bases between. CDR3 length: 12 residues. Looked up from germline, CDR1 is LGHNA and CDR2 is YNFKEQ. The CDR3 loop is CASSQGGVTQYF. The CDR3 nucleotides are TGTGCCAGCAGCCAAGGGGGGGTTACGCAGTATTTT.

The chain couples TRBV7-2 to TRBJ2-5, with TRBD2 matching over 12 bases. This CDR3 has 14 residues. Unmatched junction bases numbered 3, after V lost 6 bases and J lost 4 bases. Germline loops: CDR1 SGHTA, CDR2 FQGNSA. The chain's CDR3 is CASRTGLAGETQYF. In DNA form, the CDR3 reads TGTGCCAGCAGGACGGGACTAGCGGGAGAGACCCAGTACTTC.

This clone was observed once. This chain joins TRBV30 and TRBJ1-4; D not resolved. Germline V gene data show CDR1 as GTSNPN and CDR2 as SVGIG (reference sequence). The V and J ends lost 5 bases and 4 bases respectively, with 17 bases between them. The CDR3 loop spans 15 amino acids. The CDR3 protein is CAWSTGSPHNEKLFF. CDR3 nucleotides: TGTGCCTGGTCCACCGGGAGTCCTCATAATGAAAAACTGTTTTTT.

The CDR3 reads CASSFGYGYTF. CDR3 bases: TGTGCCAGCAGCTTTGGCTATGGCTACACCTTC. The chain has TRBV7-2 and TRBJ1-2; D uncertain. The CDR3 sequence is 11 residues long. Germline CDR1 SGHTA, CDR2 FQGNSA. V lost 3 bases to trimming and J lost 4 bases, with 3 bases between them.

The CDR3 DNA sequence: TGTGCCAGCAGCCCAGGGGTGGGGGTTTACAATGAGCAGTTCTTC. This encodes CASSPGVGVYNEQFF. The V call is TRBV7-2, the J call TRBJ2-1; D is perhaps TRBD1 (6 bases). V lost 5 bases to trimming and J lost 4 bases, with 15 bases between them. The CDR3 runs 15 residues. Germline-derived CDR1 and CDR2 are SGHTA and FQGNSA.

V is TRBV11-2 and J is TRBJ2-3; D unresolved. Trimming stripped 6 bases from V and 2 bases from J, with 12 bases between. The CDR3 is 14 amino acids. CDR1 is SGHAT and CDR2 is FQNNGV in the germline V gene. CDR3 nucleotide sequence: TGTGCCAGCAGAAAAGCGTCCCTCACAGATACGCAGTATTTT. This encodes CASRKASLTDTQYF.

The chain carries TRBV28 and TRBJ2-7; 13 nucleotides line up with TRBD2. V lost 6 bases to trimming and J lost 2 bases; unmatched junction nucleotides: 4. This CDR3 comprises 15 residues. Germline CDR1 is MDHEN and CDR2 is SYDVKM. For the CDR3, the DNA is TGTGCCAGCAGCACTAGCGGGAGGGCCCCCTACGAGCAGTACTTC. It is translated as CASSTSGRAPYEQYF.